This TCR beta chain was profiled in a study of tumor-infiltrating lymphocytes in primary liver carcinoma. Study background: Tumor lesions were T1-T3 N0M0 and spanned roughly 4 to 10 cm.

Without any cell sorting, roughly 18-34 mg of bulk tissue yielded co-extracted RNA and DNA. Treatment of the patients' primary liver carcinoma consisted of surgical resection. Study findings and constraints: There were only about 8-25% of top clones found in all five tumor regions.

CDR1 and CDR2 (germline): SGHAT, FQDESV (reference sequence). The V and J ends lost 5 bases and 3 bases respectively, with 8 bases between them. The CDR3 runs 12 residues. Notes on this clonotype: What it binds is not known.

TCR beta cDNA was prepared out of 500 ng total RNA by means of a constant-region primer. A slightly modified ARM-PCR protocol with three nested multiplex PCR rounds produced these TCR beta libraries. Amplification in the first two PCR rounds was performed using TRBV1-TRBV30 forward primers and a C-beta reverse primer for roughly 9 cycles each. TCRdb ran MiXCR on the multiplex PCR reads and lists one entry per CDR3 protein. Found here are about 21,000 distinct CDR3 sequences, about 75% of them singletons; the top ten hold 40%. The sample comprised liver tumor tissue from sampling region 1. Subset described: tumor region T1, superior pole. The chain employs TRBV11-1 and TRBJ2-7; D may correspond to TRBD1 or TRBD2 (5 bases each). The clonotype comes from a woman in her 30s with primary liver carcinoma and hepatitis B virus infection. CDR3 in DNA: TGTGCCAGCAGCGGGACCGGCTACGAGCAGTACTTC. It yields the protein CASSGTGYEQYF.